This is a list of T cell receptor beta chains from one sample in a study of cytomegalovirus exposure and HLA in healthy donors. Only in-frame clones appear in the TCRdb table, and some are missing; sequencing was by immunoSEQ multiplex PCR. The table records approximately 240,000 clones, around 80% of them present only once. The sample was PBMCs. Receptor source: an older woman in good health and CMV-seropositive. The CDR3 runs from the conserved cysteine through the conserved F or W. D genes are given only for firm matches. Rows give clone size only sometimes, using once, few, many, or a class for an expanded clone.

DNA	CDR3	D	V	J	size
TGTGCGTTAGAGGTATTAGGAGGCTACACCTTC	CALEVLGGYTF	.	TRBV30	TRBJ1-2	few
TGCGCCAGCAGCTTGGAGCGTACAGGGGGGTTAGATGAGCAGTTCTTC	CASSLERTGGLDEQFF	TRBD1	TRBV5-1	TRBJ2-1	.
TGTGCCAGCCTTCAGGGGAACACTGAAGCTTTCTTT	CASLQGNTEAFF	.	TRBV18	TRBJ1-1	few
TGTGCCAGCTCCGCAACTAGCGGGAGATGGGATGAGCAGTTCTTC	CASSATSGRWDEQFF	TRBD2	TRBV7-9	TRBJ2-1	.
TGTGCCAGCAGCTTAGGAGGGACTATGAACACCGGGGAGCTGTTTTTT	CASSLGGTMNTGELFF	TRBD2	TRBV11-3	TRBJ2-2	.
TGTGCCAGCTCACCGGGGGAGGGAACTGAAGCTTTCTTT	CASSPGEGTEAFF	.	TRBV18	TRBJ1-1	.
TGTGCCAGCAGCTTAGAAACAGGGATTAACTATGGCTACACCTTC	CASSLETGINYGYTF	.	TRBV7-6	TRBJ1-2	.
TGCGCCAGCAGCCAAGGTCCGGATTCACCCCTCCACTTT	CASSQGPDSPLHF	.	TRBV4-1	TRBJ1-6	.
TGTGCCAGCAGCGTAGCGGTGGACACTGAAGCTTTCTTT	CASSVAVDTEAFF	.	TRBV9	TRBJ1-1	once
TGTGCCAGCAGCAGACGGACTAGCAGCTACAATGAGCAGTTCTTC	CASSRRTSSYNEQFF	TRBD2	TRBV5-5	TRBJ2-1	.
TGTGCCAGCAGTGTCGCGGGCCTCGCGAACACCGGGGAGCTGTTTTTT	CASSVAGLANTGELFF	.	TRBV2	TRBJ2-2	few
TGTGCCAGCAGCGTTACGGACAGGGGAAAATCACCCCTCCACTTT	CASSVTDRGKSPLHF	TRBD1	TRBV9	TRBJ1-6	.
TGTGCCAGCAGCTTAGCAGGGTACGAGACCCAGTACTTC	CASSLAGYETQYF	.	TRBV11-2	TRBJ2-5	.
TGTGCCAGCAGCTTAGGCAGGCCGGGTCTTAAGACTATCTCTTCCTACGAGCAGTACTTC	CASSLGRPGLKTISSYEQYF	.	TRBV7-8	TRBJ2-7	.
TGTGCCAGCAGCAAGAATAGCGGGAGCTACGAGCAGTACTTC	CASSKNSGSYEQYF	TRBD2	TRBV7-9	TRBJ2-7	few
TGTGCCAGCAGTTACGGGCCTGTTAGAGGGACCGGGGAGCTGTTTTTT	CASSYGPVRGTGELFF	.	TRBV6-5	TRBJ2-2	.
TGCGCCAGCAGCCGCCCGGAGCGTGCAACTAATGAAAAACTGTTTTTT	CASSRPERATNEKLFF	.	TRBV4-1	TRBJ1-4	few
TGTGCCAGCAGCTTATTAGGCACAGATACGCAGTATTTT	CASSLLGTDTQYF	.	TRBV7-2	TRBJ2-3	.
TGCGCCAGCACGCATCAGACTAGCGCCGGGACAGATACGCAGTATTTT	CASTHQTSAGTDTQYF	TRBD2	TRBV5-1	TRBJ2-3	.
TGTGCCAGCAGCCTCTCCAGGGAAGGATCCTACGAGCAGTACTTC	CASSLSREGSYEQYF	.	TRBV11-2	TRBJ2-7	.
TGCAGCGTGAGGCGGGGGCTTAATGAAAAACTGTTTTTT	CSVRRGLNEKLFF	.	TRBV29-1	TRBJ1-4	.
TGTGCCAGCAGCTTTGACAGCATAAGTCGTGAAGCTTTCTTT	CASSFDSISREAFF	.	TRBV5-4	TRBJ1-1	.
TGTGCCAGCAGTTACAGGCGGACTCACTACGAGCAGTACTTC	CASSYRRTHYEQYF	.	TRBV6-5	TRBJ2-7	.
TGTGCCAGCAGCTTGATTGCAGGGAATAATTCACCCCTCCACTTT	CASSLIAGNNSPLHF	.	TRBV5-6	TRBJ1-6	.
TGCACCAGCAGCCCCCCGTCCAGCGGGAAGGCTCACTACGAGCAGTACTTC	CTSSPPSSGKAHYEQYF	.	TRBV1	TRBJ2-7	few
TGTGCCAGCTCACCACCGGGGAGCGGGGGGGCTAAGTACTTC	CASSPPGSGGAKYF	TRBD2	TRBV18	TRBJ2-7	.
TGTGCCACCCAGACAGGGACCGGGCAGCCCCAGCATTTT	CATQTGTGQPQHF	TRBD1	TRBV10-3	TRBJ1-5	.
TGTGCTAGTGGTTCTGGACAGGGGGTTAACGAGCAGTACTTC	CASGSGQGVNEQYF	TRBD1	TRBV12-5	TRBJ2-7	.
TGTGCCAGTAGTTCCCAGGGTGGCGGGAGTCCCGGGGAGACCCAGTACTTC	CASSSQGGGSPGETQYF	TRBD2	TRBV19	TRBJ2-5	.
TGTGCCATCGCCGAAACAGGGGGCAACTATGGCTACACCTTC	CAIAETGGNYGYTF	TRBD1	TRBV7-9	TRBJ1-2	few
TGTGCCAGCTCACAGCAGGGGGATGATCAGCCCCAGCATTTT	CASSQQGDDQPQHF	TRBD1	TRBV18	TRBJ1-5	.
TGTGCCAGCAGTCTACAGGGGGGGATGAATGAAAAACTGTTTTTT	CASSLQGGMNEKLFF	TRBD1	TRBV6-1	TRBJ1-4	.
TGTGCCAGCGGATATAGGGGGAGCTCCTACAATGAGCAGTTCTTC	CASGYRGSSYNEQFF	.	TRBV7-8	TRBJ2-1	few
TGTGCCAGCAGCCCCCAGGGGAACACTAACTATGGCTACACCTTC	CASSPQGNTNYGYTF	.	TRBV6-1	TRBJ1-2	.
TGTGCCATCAGAGGAACCGGGGGTTCGACCGGGGAGCTGTTTTTT	CAIRGTGGSTGELFF	.	TRBV10-3	TRBJ2-2	.
TGTGCCAGCAGTTCGGGACTAGCCCTAACCTACGAGCAGTACTTC	CASSSGLALTYEQYF	TRBD2	TRBV27	TRBJ2-7	few
TGTGCCAGCAGTCCTAGCGGGGCCTCCTCCTACAATGAGCAGTTCTTC	CASSPSGASSYNEQFF	TRBD2	TRBV6-4	TRBJ2-1	.
TGCGCCAGCAGCCCAACGGGAGTTAGGCTCGGCACCGGGGAGCTGTTTTTT	CASSPTGVRLGTGELFF	.	TRBV5-1	TRBJ2-2	.
TGTGCCAGCAGCTTGGAGGGGACAGGTGCTGGAACCTTC	CASSLEGTGAGTF	TRBD1	TRBV2	TRBJ1-2	.